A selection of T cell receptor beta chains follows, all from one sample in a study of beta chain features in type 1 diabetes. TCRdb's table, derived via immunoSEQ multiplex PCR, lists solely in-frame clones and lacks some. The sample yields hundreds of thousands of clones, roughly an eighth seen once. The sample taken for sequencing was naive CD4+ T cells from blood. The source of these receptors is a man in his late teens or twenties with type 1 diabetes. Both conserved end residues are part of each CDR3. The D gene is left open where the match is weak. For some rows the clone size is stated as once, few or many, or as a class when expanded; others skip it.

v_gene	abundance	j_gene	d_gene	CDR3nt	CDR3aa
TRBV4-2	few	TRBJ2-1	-	TGTGCCAGTCGCGAGGGAGTGGGGGAGTGGGACAATGAGCAGTTCTTC	CASREGVGEWDNEQFF
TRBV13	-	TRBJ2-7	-	TGTGCCAGCAGCCACAGAGATACCCGTCCCTACGAGCAGTACTTC	CASSHRDTRPYEQYF
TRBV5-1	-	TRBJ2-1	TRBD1	TGCGCCAGCAGCTCGGGACAGGGGACCTTGGATGAGCAGTTCTTC	CASSSGQGTLDEQFF
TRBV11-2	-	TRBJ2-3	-	TGTGCCAGCAGCTTTGCGGGTTCAGATACGCAGTATTTT	CASSFAGSDTQYF
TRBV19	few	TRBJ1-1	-	TGTGCCAGTAGTAATAGGGCTGAAGCTTTCTTT	CASSNRAEAFF
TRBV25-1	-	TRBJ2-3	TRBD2	TGTGCCAGCAGCTGGACTAGCGGGACCTTGTGGTATTTT	CASSWTSGTLWYF
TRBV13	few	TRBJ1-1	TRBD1	TGTGCCAGCAGCCTACGACAGGGATGGGCGAACACTGAAGCTTTCTTT	CASSLRQGWANTEAFF
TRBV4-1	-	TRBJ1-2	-	TGCGCCAGCAGCCAAGATGGACAGCCCATGAATGGCTACACCTTC	CASSQDGQPMNGYTF
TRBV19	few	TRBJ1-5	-	TGTGCCAGTACGGCGGGGGGCAATCAGCCCCAGCATTTT	CASTAGGNQPQHF
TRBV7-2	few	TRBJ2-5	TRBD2	TGTGCCAGCAGGAGCGGGAATCAAGAGACCCAGTACTTC	CASRSGNQETQYF
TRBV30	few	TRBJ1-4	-	TGTGCCTGGAGACGTCAACCTGAAGCAACTAATGAAAAACTGTTTTTT	CAWRRQPEATNEKLFF
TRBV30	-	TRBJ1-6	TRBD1	TGTGCCTGGAACACAGGGGATAATTCACCCCTCCACTTT	CAWNTGDNSPLHF
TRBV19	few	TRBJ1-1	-	TGTGCCAGTACCCTAAACCAAGCGGACACTGAAGCTTTCTTT	CASTLNQADTEAFF
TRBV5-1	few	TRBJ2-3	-	TGCGCCAGCAGCTTGGTTGTAGGGAACACAGATACGCAGTATTTT	CASSLVVGNTDTQYF
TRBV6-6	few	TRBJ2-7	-	TGTGCCAGCAGTTACAGTTTCTACGAGCAGTACTTC	CASSYSFYEQYF
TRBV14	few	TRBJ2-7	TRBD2	TGTGCCAGCAGCCAAGAAGGGGCGGGAGCCCTCGAGGAGCAGTACTTC	CASSQEGAGALEEQYF
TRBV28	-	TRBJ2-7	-	TGTGCCAGCAGCACGACCGTTAGGCAGTACTTC	CASSTTVRQYF
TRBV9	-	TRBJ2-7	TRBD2	TGTGCCAGCAGCGTTGGGGGGACTAGCGGGATGAGGGAGCAGTACTTC	CASSVGGTSGMREQYF
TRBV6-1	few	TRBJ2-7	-	TGTGCCAGCACCTTCCGACAGTCCTACGAGCAGTACTTC	CASTFRQSYEQYF
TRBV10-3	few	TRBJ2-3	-	TGTGCCACCGGGGGCACAGATACGCAGTATTTT	CATGGTDTQYF
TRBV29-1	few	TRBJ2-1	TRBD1	TGCAGCGTTGATTCGACAGGGCAAGGCAATGAGCAGTTCTTC	CSVDSTGQGNEQFF
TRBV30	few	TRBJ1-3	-	TGTGCCTGGACGGGGAACATGAACACCATATATTTT	CAWTGNMNTIYF
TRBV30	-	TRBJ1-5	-	TGTGCCTGGAGCGGGAGGAACAATCAGCCCCAGCATTTT	CAWSGRNNQPQHF
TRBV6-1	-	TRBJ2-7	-	TGTGCCAGATGTAGCTACGAGCAGTACTTC	CARCSYEQYF
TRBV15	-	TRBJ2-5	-	TGTGCCACCAGCGGAGGCGACCAAGAGACCCAGTACTTC	CATSGGDQETQYF
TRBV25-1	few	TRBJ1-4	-	TGTGCCAGCTACTATAGGGGAAAACTGTTTTTT	CASYYRGKLFF
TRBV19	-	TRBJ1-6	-	TGTGCCAGTAGTCCGGGACGGTTTAATTCACCCCTCCACTTT	CASSPGRFNSPLHF
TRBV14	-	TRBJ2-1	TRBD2	TGTGCCAGCAGCCAAGACTGGCGGGAGTTGTATGAGCAGTTCTTC	CASSQDWRELYEQFF
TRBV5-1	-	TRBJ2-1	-	TGCGCCAGCAGCTTGGCTAACAATGAGCAGTTCTTC	CASSLANNEQFF
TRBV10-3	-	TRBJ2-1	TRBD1	TGTGCCATCAGTGAGTCGAAAACGGGACAGGGTATACGGGAGCAGTTCTTC	CAISESKTGQGIREQFF
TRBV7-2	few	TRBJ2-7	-	TGTGCCAGCAGCTTAAGGGGCGAGCAGTACTTC	CASSLRGEQYF
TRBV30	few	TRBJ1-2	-	TGTGCCTGGAGAGGGGATGAGGGCTACACCTTC	CAWRGDEGYTF
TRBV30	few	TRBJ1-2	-	TGTGCCTGGGCTGAGGGAAACTATGGCTACACCTTC	CAWAEGNYGYTF
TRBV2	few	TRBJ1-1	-	TGTGCCATCCTGGGACCCTCTGAAGCTTTCTTT	CAILGPSEAFF
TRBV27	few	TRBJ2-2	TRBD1	TGTGCCAGCAGTATCCGGGACAGGGTGAACACCGGGGAGCTGTTTTTT	CASSIRDRVNTGELFF
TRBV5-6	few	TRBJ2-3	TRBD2	TGTGCCAGCAGTGGGACTAGAGTAAAACCGACAGATACGCAGTATTTT	CASSGTRVKPTDTQYF
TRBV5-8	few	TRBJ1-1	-	TGTGCCAGCAGCCCACGGGGTGGTGAAGCTTTCTTT	CASSPRGGEAFF
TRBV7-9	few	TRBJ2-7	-	TGTGCCAGCAGCCTTGGACAGTACGAGCAGTACTTC	CASSLGQYEQYF
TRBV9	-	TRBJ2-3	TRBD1	TGTGCCAGCAGCGTCGACAGGGGAAGCACAGATACGCAGTATTTT	CASSVDRGSTDTQYF
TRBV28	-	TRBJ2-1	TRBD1	TGTGCCAGCAGTTCGACTGGGACAGGGACCTACAATGAGCAGTTCTTC	CASSSTGTGTYNEQFF
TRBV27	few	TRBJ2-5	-	TGTGCCAGCAGGGGGCGGGGGCCGTCGAAAGAGACCCAGTACTTC	CASRGRGPSKETQYF
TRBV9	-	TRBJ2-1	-	TGTGCCAGCAGCCGAACGAGTGAGCAGTTCTTC	CASSRTSEQFF
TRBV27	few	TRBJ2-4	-	TGTGCCAGCAGTTTATCTGGGATTAACAGGAAGGTTACCAAAAACATTCAGTACTTC	CASSLSGINRKVTKNIQYF
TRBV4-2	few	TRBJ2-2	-	TGTGCCAGCAGCCAGGCCTCATGGGACCCCGGGGACACCGGGGAGCTGTTTTTT	CASSQASWDPGDTGELFF
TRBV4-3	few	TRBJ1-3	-	TGCGCCAGCAGCCAAGATTTAGGGGGCTCTGGAAACACCATATATTTT	CASSQDLGGSGNTIYF
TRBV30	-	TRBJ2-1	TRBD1	TGTGCCTGGAGTGTAGGCAGGGGGCAAAGAAATGAGCAGTTCTTC	CAWSVGRGQRNEQFF
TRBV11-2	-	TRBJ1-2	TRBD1	TGTGCCAGCAGCTTGGGACAGGGATATGGCTACACCTTC	CASSLGQGYGYTF
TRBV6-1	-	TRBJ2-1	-	TGTGCCAGCAGTGAATATTGGCAGGGGGAGGTCCATGAGCAGTTCTTC	CASSEYWQGEVHEQFF
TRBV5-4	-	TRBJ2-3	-	TGTGCCAGCAGCGTGGACAGCACAGATACGCAGTATTTT	CASSVDSTDTQYF
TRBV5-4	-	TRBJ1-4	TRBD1	TGTGCCAGCAGCTCGGACAGGACAACTAATGAAAAACTGTTTTTT	CASSSDRTTNEKLFF
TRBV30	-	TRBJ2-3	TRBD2	TGTGCCTGGTGTGAAGCTAGCGGGGCAGATACGCAGTATTTT	CAWCEASGADTQYF
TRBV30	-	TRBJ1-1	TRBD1	TGTGCCTCCTCCGAAGGGGGCCCTGAAGCTTTCTTT	CASSEGGPEAFF
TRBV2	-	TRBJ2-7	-	TGTGCCAGCAGTGGAGACAGTTACGAGCAGTACTTC	CASSGDSYEQYF
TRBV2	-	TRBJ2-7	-	TGTGCCAGCAGTGAAGAATCGGGGGCGGTTGGGGAGCAGTACTTC	CASSEESGAVGEQYF
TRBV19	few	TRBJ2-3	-	TGTGCCAGCCGGATCTCGTACTCACCCACAGATACGCAGTATTTT	CASRISYSPTDTQYF